This entry lists 27 T cell receptor beta chains sequenced from one sample in a study of OX40 agonist ivuxolimab in advanced cancers. Assay used: immunoSEQ multiplex PCR; TCRdb lists only in-frame clones, some missing. This table holds 55,000 to 65,000 clones, around 84% found once. The sequencing used CD4+ or CD8+ T cells sorted from blood, collected in a trial of the OX40 agonist ivuxolimab. The receptors were sampled from an adult with an advanced solid tumor such as melanoma, head and neck, liver or kidney cancer.

The rearrangement joins TRBV5-4 to TRBJ1-6; perhaps TRBD1 as D (5 bases). V was clipped by 0 bases and J by 3 bases, with 7 bases between them. This CDR3 is 15 amino acids long. CDR1 is SGHNT, CDR2 YYREEE, per germline (reference sequence). The CDR3 DNA reads as TGTGCCAGCAGCTTGGGGGGACTCTATAATTCACCCCTCCACTTT. Translated, it gives CASSLGGLYNSPLHF.

The CDR3: CASSSRGGSYEQYF. CDR3 DNA sequence: TGTGCCAGCAGTTCGCGCGGGGGTTCCTACGAGCAGTACTTC. The chain has TRBV6-5 and TRBJ2-7, with 7 bases aligning to TRBD2. Trimming cost V 4 bases and J 1 base; bases outside gene matches: 4. The CDR3 runs 14 residues. CDR1 and CDR2 from the germline V gene are MNHEY and SVGAGI.

The gene calls are TRBV5-1 and TRBJ2-1; 7 bases align to TRBD1. CDR3 length: 15 amino acids. Germline CDR1 SGHRS, CDR2 YFSETQ. Trimming at V came to 0 bases and at J to 2 bases, leaving 2 bases not matched to a gene. The CDR3 region has the DNA TGCGCCAGCAGCTTGGAGGGGGCCCCCTACAATGAGCAGTTCTTC. Protein sequence: CASSLEGAPYNEQFF.

By sample share, this clone is medium-sized. V usage is TRBV18 and J usage is TRBJ1-2; D gene unclear. Germline CDR1 and CDR2: KGHSH and LQKENI. V lost 0 bases and J 2 bases, leaving 10 bases between the germline ends. This CDR3 has 15 amino acids. CDR3 amino acids: CASSPPSQRNYGYTF. CDR3 DNA: TGTGCCAGCTCACCACCGAGTCAGCGCAACTATGGCTACACCTTC.

This chain links TRBV9 with TRBJ1-5; TRBD1 might be the D (6 bases). Germline V gene data show CDR1 as SGDLS and CDR2 as YYNGEE. Trimming took 0 bases from V and 5 from J, leaving 9 bases between them. The CDR3 runs to 14 residues. Here the CDR3 reads CASSVADSHQPQHF. The CDR3 DNA follows: TGTGCCAGCAGCGTAGCGGACAGCCATCAGCCCCAGCATTTT.

The gene calls are TRBV9 and TRBJ2-3; a weak D match, TRBD1 (5 bases). V shed 0 bases and J shed 1 base, with 12 bases lying between them. Per the germline V gene, CDR1 is SGDLS and CDR2 is YYNGEE. The CDR3 is made up of 16 amino acids. CDR3 DNA sequence: TGTGCCAGCAGCGTAGGTGGGGCAGCACGCACAGATACGCAGTATTTT. It translates to CASSVGGAARTDTQYF.

The chain has TRBV18 and TRBJ2-5; 8 nucleotides match TRBD1. V lost 8 bases, J lost 0 bases, and 8 bases stayed unmatched. This CDR3 is 15 amino acids long. The germline gives CDR1 KGHSH, CDR2 LQKENI. CDR3 sequence (DNA): TGTGCCAGCCAGACAGGGGAAGAGTACCAAGAGACCCAGTACTTC. Its protein product is CASQTGEEYQETQYF.

J is TRBJ2-7 and V is TRBV5-4; maybe TRBD1 (8 bases). Germline CDR1 and CDR2: SGHNT and YYREEE (reference sequence). The CDR3 is 16 amino acids. V was shortened by 4 bases and J by 4 bases, with 21 bases between the two germline ends. The CDR3 is CASSRGAGGALYEQYF. CDR3 DNA: TGTGCCAGCAGCCGGGGGGCAGGGGGCGCTTTATACGAGCAGTACTTC.

This chain connects TRBV7-9 to TRBJ1-3, with unresolved D. The CDR3 contains 17 residues. V shed 5 bases and J shed 4 bases, with 21 bases lying between them. Germline V gene data show CDR1 as SEHNR and CDR2 as FQNEAQ (reference sequence). CDR3 in DNA: TGTGCCAGCAGCCGAGAATACGGAGTGAAGGAGGGAAACACCATATATTTT. Translated: CASSREYGVKEGNTIYF.

The chain couples TRBV5-1 to TRBJ2-4; TRBD1 agrees at 8 bases. The junction had 10 bases not matched to a gene; V was cut back by 4 bases and J by 7 bases. This CDR3 has 15 residues. Looked up from germline, CDR1 is SGHRS and CDR2 is YFSETQ. Written as DNA, the CDR3 is TGCGCCAGCAGCCCTGGACAGGGTTTAGGTAACATTCAGTACTTC. It codes for CASSPGQGLGNIQYF.

The CDR3 bases are TGCGCCAGCAGCCACCCCTCCGGACTAGCGGGGGTCACAGATACGCAGTATTTT. It codes for CASSHPSGLAGVTDTQYF. The J gene is TRBJ2-3, the V gene TRBV4-1; 13 bases fit TRBD2. The CDR3 contains 18 residues. V dropped 3 bases and J dropped 2; count of bases not matched to a gene: 8. Germline V CDR1 and CDR2: MGHRA, YSYEKL.

This clone was picked up a small number of times. The chain couples TRBV28 to TRBJ2-5, with 8 positions matching TRBD1. The CDR3 extends over 17 amino acids. With 2 bases clipped from V and 3 bases from J, the junction kept 11 bases outside the gene matches. Germline assignment: CDR1 MDHEN and CDR2 SYDVKM. In DNA, the CDR3 is TGTGCCAGCAGTTTACCACTCGGGGCAGGGGGCGAAGAGACCCAGTACTTC. It codes for CASSLPLGAGGEETQYF.

This chain links TRBV6-5 with TRBJ1-2, with D maybe TRBD1 (5 bases). The CDR3 runs to 15 residues. In germline, CDR1 is MNHEY, CDR2 SVGAGI. V lost 8 bases and J lost 7, with 23 bases in between. CDR3 residues: CASGIPSRDSSGYTF. CDR3 bases: TGTGCCAGCGGTATTCCCTCCAGGGATTCCTCTGGCTACACCTTC.

This clone is judged medium-sized. The chain joins TRBV7-9 to TRBJ2-3, with no clear D. Germline-derived CDR1 and CDR2 are SEHNR and FQNEAQ (reference sequence). This CDR3 is 17 amino acids long. The ends were cut back, 3 bases at V and 2 bases at J, with 18 bases in the middle. Here the CDR3 DNA reads TGTGCCAGCAGCTTGGACCCCGCTCTCACTTCCACAGATACGCAGTATTTT. Translated: CASSLDPALTSTDTQYF.

The chain recombines TRBV10-1 with TRBJ1-1, with 7 bases aligning to TRBD1. V dropped 5 bases and J dropped 4; count of bases not matched to a gene: 4. Germline assignment: CDR1 WNHNN and CDR2 SYGVQD (reference sequence). There are 13 residues in the CDR3. In DNA, the CDR3 is TGCGCCAGCAGTCCCAGGGGGAGCACTGAAGCTTTCTTT. Translated: CASSPRGSTEAFF.

V is TRBV19 and J is TRBJ2-1; TRBD2 aligns across 9 bases. Losses at the gene ends were 6 bases for V and 2 bases for J; bases not matched to a gene: 5. The CDR3 contains 15 residues. CDR1 is LNHDA and CDR2 is SQIVND in the germline V gene (reference sequence). The CDR3, as DNA: TGTGCCAGTAGGCGGGGGACTAGCCCCTACAATGAGCAGTTCTTC. This sequence encodes CASRRGTSPYNEQFF.

This clone was picked up a small number of times. The chain has TRBV2 and TRBJ1-5; possibly TRBD1 for D (6 bases). The CDR3 runs 15 residues. Trimming stripped 6 bases from V and 5 bases from J, with 17 bases between. Germline loops: CDR1 SNHLY, CDR2 FYNNEI. The CDR3 loop is CASRGARGRDQPQHF. The CDR3 coding sequence is TGTGCCAGCAGAGGAGCCAGGGGACGGGATCAGCCCCAGCATTTT.

V and J are TRBV30 and TRBJ1-5, with D possibly matching TRBD1 (5 bases). Germline V gene data show CDR1 as GTSNPN and CDR2 as SVGIG (reference sequence). Trimming cost V 3 bases and J 3 bases, with 6 bases left between them. This CDR3 is built from 12 residues. DNA for the CDR3: TGTGCCTGGAGCAGGGACAATCAGCCCCAGCATTTT. It encodes CAWSRDNQPQHF.

The chain couples TRBV6-1 to TRBJ2-5; TRBD2 matches 7 bases. The CDR3 runs to 16 residues. V shed 0 bases, J shed 1 base, and the junction held 5 bases outside the gene matches. In germline, CDR1 is MNHNS, CDR2 SASEGT. This CDR3 reads CASSEAPSGPQETQYF. The CDR3 DNA reads TGTGCCAGCAGTGAAGCGCCTAGCGGACCCCAAGAGACCCAGTACTTC.

This sequence joins TRBV28 and TRBJ2-7; D ambiguous. The CDR3 runs to 14 residues. The germline V and J ends were trimmed by 5 bases and 5 bases, with 16 bases remaining between them. CDR1 is MDHEN, CDR2 SYDVKM, per germline. As DNA, the CDR3 is TGTGCCAGCAGTCAACCGGGCCCTGTCCACGAGCAGTACTTC. Translation: CASSQPGPVHEQYF.

V is TRBV7-2 and J is TRBJ2-1; 9 nucleotides align to TRBD2. The CDR3 has 16 amino acids. The junction had 8 bases not matched to a gene; V was cut back by 1 base and J by 7 bases. In germline, CDR1 is SGHTA, CDR2 FQGNSA. CDR3 in amino acids: CASSLGGGGAVNEQFF. The CDR3 nucleotides read TGTGCCAGCAGCTTAGGTGGCGGGGGGGCCGTGAATGAGCAGTTCTTC.

The CDR3 is CASSLPSAGDGTQYF. In DNA form, the CDR3 reads TGTGCCAGCAGCTTGCCCTCAGCCGGTGATGGTACGCAGTATTTT. V usage is TRBV5-4 and J usage is TRBJ2-3; no clear D gene. V lost 1 base to trimming and J lost 8 bases, with 17 bases between them. Germline V gene lookup returns CDR1 SGHNT and CDR2 YYREEE (reference sequence). The CDR3 sequence is 15 residues long.

The V and J genes are TRBV5-1 and TRBJ2-7; D unclear. This CDR3 has 15 residues. V dropped 0 bases and J dropped 2 bases, with 12 bases sitting between them. Germline V gene lookup returns CDR1 SGHRS and CDR2 YFSETQ. In nucleotides, the CDR3 is TGCGCCAGCAGCTTGGGATTGAATCAAGCCTACGAGCAGTACTTC. It encodes CASSLGLNQAYEQYF. Based on the CDR3 plus reference TRBV5-1 and TRBJ2-7, the full variable domain is KAGVTQTPRYLIKTRGQQVTLSCSPISGHRSVSWYQQTPGQGLQFLFEYFSETQRNKGNFPGRFSGRQFSNSRSEMNVSTLELGDSALYLCASSLGLNQAYEQYFGPGTRLTVT.

This chain uses TRBV27 with TRBJ2-7, with 10 bases matching TRBD1. CDR1 is MNHEY and CDR2 is SMNVEV in the germline V gene (reference sequence). Trimming cost V 5 bases and J 5 bases; bases outside gene matches: 6. The CDR3 is 14 amino acids. CDR3 sequence (DNA): TGTGCCAGCAGTCTGATGGGACAGGGGAACGAGCAGTACTTC. It specifies CASSLMGQGNEQYF.

The V gene is TRBV5-5, the J gene TRBJ2-3; a possible D gene is TRBD1 (5 bases). CDR3 length: 15 amino acids. CDR1 is SGHKS, CDR2 YYEKEE, per germline (reference sequence). V was shortened by 3 bases and J by 0 bases, with 11 bases between the two germline ends. The CDR3 sequence is CASSWSAGSTDTQYF. The CDR3 nucleotides are TGTGCCAGCAGCTGGTCGGCAGGGAGCACAGATACGCAGTATTTT.

The V call is TRBV5-1, the J call TRBJ2-7; 7 positions match TRBD1. Per germline, CDR1 SGHRS and CDR2 YFSETQ. J lost 2 bases, V lost 3 bases, and 5 bases had no gene match. CDR3 length: 14 amino acids. CDR3 region: CASSYRGLAYEQYF. In nucleotides, the CDR3 is TGCGCCAGCAGCTACAGGGGTCTGGCCTACGAGCAGTACTTC. Combining the CDR3 with reference TRBV5-1 and TRBJ2-7 gives the whole variable domain KAGVTQTPRYLIKTRGQQVTLSCSPISGHRSVSWYQQTPGQGLQFLFEYFSETQRNKGNFPGRFSGRQFSNSRSEMNVSTLELGDSALYLCASSYRGLAYEQYFGPGTRLTVT.

The rearrangement joins TRBV11-2 to TRBJ2-1; D gene unclear. V lost 5 bases and J 6 bases, leaving 14 bases between the germline ends. This CDR3 is 14 amino acids long. The V gene's germline CDR1 is SGHAT and CDR2 FQNNGV. The CDR3 bases are TGTGCCAGCAGCCTAAATTTGGTTTCCAATGAGCAGTTCTTC. It translates to CASSLNLVSNEQFF.